Listed here is a single TCR beta chain. This sample is part of a study of response to subunit inactivated influenza vaccine. TCRdb ran MiXCR on the RT-PCR reads and lists one entry per CDR3 protein. The data hold 500,000 to 600,000 distinct CDR3 sequences, with about 14% observed a single time. The CDR3 consists of 14 residues. V was shortened by 1 base and J by 2 bases, with 8 bases between the two germline ends. This TCR was sampled from a man aged 45-60 years who received an inactivated influenza vaccine. The starting material was PBMCs from blood, obtained less than 13 days after vaccination. This rearrangement joins TRBV12-3 or TRBV12-4 to TRBJ1-2, with a weak D call TRBD1 (5 bases). The chain's CDR3 is CASSLGGMNYGYTF. CDR3 bases: TGTGCCAGCAGTTTAGGGGGGATGAACTATGGCTACACCTTC.